A single sample gave rise to the 4 T cell receptor beta chains below, sequenced in a study of blood T cell repertoires in COVID-19. Measured with immunoSEQ multiplex PCR; TCRdb has only the in-frame clones, and not every one. The sample yields 100,000 or so clones, 84% seen once. Sequencing used peripheral blood. The receptor set was obtained from a man between 65 and 80 years old with active or convalescent COVID-19.

V is TRBV6-2 or TRBV6-3 and J is TRBJ1-2; the D is unclear. The length of the CDR3 is 12 residues. Germline-derived CDR1 and CDR2 are MNHEY and SVGEGT. Trimming removed 4 bases from V and 5 bases from J, with 8 bases in between. The CDR3 is CASSSYLYGYTF. CDR3 in DNA: TGTGCCAGCAGTTCCTACCTATATGGCTACACCTTC.

V and J are TRBV24-1 and TRBJ2-5, with 7 bases that match TRBD2. The CDR3 extends over 15 amino acids. V lost 3 bases, J lost 7 bases, and 10 bases stayed unmatched. Germline-derived CDR1 and CDR2 are KGHDR and SFDVKD. The CDR3 region has the DNA TGTGCCACCAGTGATCAACCGGGGACGGGGGGGACCCAGTACTTC. Protein product: CATSDQPGTGGTQYF.

This clone was seen only a few times. The V gene is TRBV5-6, the J gene TRBJ1-1; the D gene is possibly TRBD1 (5 bases). This CDR3 region has 14 residues. Germline-derived CDR1 and CDR2 are SGHDT and YYEEEE. Trimming took 1 base from V and 4 from J, leaving 11 bases between them. The CDR3, as DNA: TGTGCCAGCAGCTTGAACTCAAGGGGCACTGAAGCTTTCTTT. This codes for CASSLNSRGTEAFF.

The rearrangement uses TRBV20-1 and TRBJ2-1, with 15 bases aligning to TRBD2. V was pared by 3 bases and J by 9 bases, with 9 bases of the junction left unmatched. Germline V gives CDR1 DFQATT, CDR2 SNEGSKA (reference sequence). CDR3 length: 16 residues. This chain's CDR3 is CSASGRTSGGAGEQFF. The CDR3 DNA sequence: TGCAGTGCTAGTGGTAGGACTAGCGGGGGGGCGGGTGAGCAGTTCTTC.